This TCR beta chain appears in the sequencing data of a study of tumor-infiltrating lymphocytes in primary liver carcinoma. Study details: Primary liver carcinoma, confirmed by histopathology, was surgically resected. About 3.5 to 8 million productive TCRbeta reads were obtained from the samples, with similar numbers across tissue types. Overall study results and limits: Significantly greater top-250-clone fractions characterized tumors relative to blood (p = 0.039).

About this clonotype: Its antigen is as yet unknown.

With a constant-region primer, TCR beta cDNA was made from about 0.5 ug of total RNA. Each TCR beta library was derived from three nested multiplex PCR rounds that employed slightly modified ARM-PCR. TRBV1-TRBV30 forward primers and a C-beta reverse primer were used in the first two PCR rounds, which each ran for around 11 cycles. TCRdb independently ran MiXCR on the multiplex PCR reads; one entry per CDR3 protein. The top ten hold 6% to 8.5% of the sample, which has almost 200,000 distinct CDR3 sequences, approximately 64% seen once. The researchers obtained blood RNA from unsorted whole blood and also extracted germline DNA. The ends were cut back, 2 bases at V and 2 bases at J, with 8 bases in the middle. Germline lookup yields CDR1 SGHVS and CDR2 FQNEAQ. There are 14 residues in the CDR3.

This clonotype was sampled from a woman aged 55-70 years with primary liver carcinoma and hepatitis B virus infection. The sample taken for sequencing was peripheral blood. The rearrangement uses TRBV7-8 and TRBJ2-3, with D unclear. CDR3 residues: CASSLMHATDTQYF. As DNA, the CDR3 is TGTGCCAGCAGCTTAATGCATGCCACAGATACGCAGTATTTT.